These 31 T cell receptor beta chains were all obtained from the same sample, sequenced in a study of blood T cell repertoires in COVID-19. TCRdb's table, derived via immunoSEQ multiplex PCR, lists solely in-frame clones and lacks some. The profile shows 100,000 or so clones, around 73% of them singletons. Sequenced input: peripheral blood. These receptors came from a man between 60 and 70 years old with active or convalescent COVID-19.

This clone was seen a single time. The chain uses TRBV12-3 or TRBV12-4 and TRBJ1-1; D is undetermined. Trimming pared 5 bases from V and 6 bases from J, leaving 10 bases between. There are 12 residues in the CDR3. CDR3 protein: CASSPGGAEAFF. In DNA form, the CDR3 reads TGTGCCAGCAGTCCCGGCGGGGCTGAAGCTTTCTTT.

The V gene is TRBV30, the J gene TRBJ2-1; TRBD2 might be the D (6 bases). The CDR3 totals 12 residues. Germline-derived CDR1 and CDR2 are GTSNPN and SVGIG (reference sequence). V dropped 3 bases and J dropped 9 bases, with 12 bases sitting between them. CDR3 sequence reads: CAWRAQGGEQFF. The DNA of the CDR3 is TGTGCCTGGAGAGCTCAGGGAGGTGAGCAGTTCTTC.

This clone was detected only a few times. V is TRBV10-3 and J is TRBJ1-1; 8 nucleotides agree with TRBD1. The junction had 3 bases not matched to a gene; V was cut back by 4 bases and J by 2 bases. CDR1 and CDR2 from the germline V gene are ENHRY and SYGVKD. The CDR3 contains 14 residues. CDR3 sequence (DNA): TGTGCCATCAGTGGGACAGGGACTAACACTGAAGCTTTCTTT. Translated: CAISGTGTNTEAFF.

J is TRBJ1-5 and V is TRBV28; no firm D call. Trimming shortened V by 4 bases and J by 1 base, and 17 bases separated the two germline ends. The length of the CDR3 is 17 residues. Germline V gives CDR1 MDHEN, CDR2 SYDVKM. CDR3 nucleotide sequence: TGTGCCAGCAGTTCCCTTCGAGGGATAGGGAGCAATCAGCCCCAGCATTTT. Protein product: CASSSLRGIGSNQPQHF.

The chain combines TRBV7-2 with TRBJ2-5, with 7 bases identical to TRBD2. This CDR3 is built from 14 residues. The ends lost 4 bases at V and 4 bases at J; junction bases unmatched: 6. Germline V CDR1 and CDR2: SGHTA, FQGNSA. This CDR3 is CASSYGRERETQYF. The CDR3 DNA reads TGTGCCAGCAGCTACGGGCGGGAGAGAGAGACCCAGTACTTC.

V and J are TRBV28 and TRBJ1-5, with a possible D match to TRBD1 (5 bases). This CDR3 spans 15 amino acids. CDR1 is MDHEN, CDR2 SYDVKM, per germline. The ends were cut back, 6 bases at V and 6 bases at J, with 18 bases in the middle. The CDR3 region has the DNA TGTGCCAGCAGGGAAAGGGGCGGAGCGAGTCAGCCCCAGCATTTT. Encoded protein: CASRERGGASQPQHF.

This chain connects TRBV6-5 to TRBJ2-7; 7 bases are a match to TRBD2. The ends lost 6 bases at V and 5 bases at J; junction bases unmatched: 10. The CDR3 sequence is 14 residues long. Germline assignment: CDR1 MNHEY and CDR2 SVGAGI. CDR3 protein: CASRSPAGINEQYF. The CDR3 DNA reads TGTGCCAGCAGATCCCCAGCGGGAATCAACGAGCAGTACTTC.

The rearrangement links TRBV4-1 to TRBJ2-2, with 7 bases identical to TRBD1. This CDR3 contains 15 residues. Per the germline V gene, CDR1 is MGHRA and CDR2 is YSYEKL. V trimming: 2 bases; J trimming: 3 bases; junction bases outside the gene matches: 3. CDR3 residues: CASSQSGQHTGELFF. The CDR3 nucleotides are TGCGCCAGCAGCCAATCGGGACAGCACACCGGGGAGCTGTTTTTT.

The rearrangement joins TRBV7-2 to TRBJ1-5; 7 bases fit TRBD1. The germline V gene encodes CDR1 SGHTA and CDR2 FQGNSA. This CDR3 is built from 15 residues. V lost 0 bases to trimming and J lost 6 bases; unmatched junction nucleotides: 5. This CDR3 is CASSLAKGAGQPQHF. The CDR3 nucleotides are TGTGCCAGCAGCTTAGCGAAGGGGGCTGGTCAGCCCCAGCATTTT.

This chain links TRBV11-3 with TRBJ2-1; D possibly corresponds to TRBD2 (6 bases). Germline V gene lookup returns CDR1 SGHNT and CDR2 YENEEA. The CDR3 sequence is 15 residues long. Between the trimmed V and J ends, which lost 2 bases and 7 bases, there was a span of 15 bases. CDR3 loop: CASSLRQGGGNEQFF. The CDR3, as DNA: TGTGCCAGCAGCTTAAGGCAGGGAGGTGGGAATGAGCAGTTCTTC.

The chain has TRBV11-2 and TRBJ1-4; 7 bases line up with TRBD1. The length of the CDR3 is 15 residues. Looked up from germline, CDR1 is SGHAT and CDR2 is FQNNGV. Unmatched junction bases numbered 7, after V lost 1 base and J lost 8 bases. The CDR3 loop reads CASSLGQGGREKLFF. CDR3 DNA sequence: TGTGCCAGCAGCTTAGGACAGGGAGGAAGGGAAAAACTGTTTTTT.

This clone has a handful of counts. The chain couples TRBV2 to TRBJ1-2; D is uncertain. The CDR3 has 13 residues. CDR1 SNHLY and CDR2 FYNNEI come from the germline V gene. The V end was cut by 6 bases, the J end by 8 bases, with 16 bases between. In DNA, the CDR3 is TGTGCCAGCAGATCCGGGCCGACGGGGGGCTACACCTTC. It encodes CASRSGPTGGYTF.

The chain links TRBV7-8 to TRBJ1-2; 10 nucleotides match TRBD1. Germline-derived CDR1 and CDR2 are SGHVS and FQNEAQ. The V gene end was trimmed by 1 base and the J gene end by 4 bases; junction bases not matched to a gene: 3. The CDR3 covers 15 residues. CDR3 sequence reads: CASSLGGQGFYGYTF. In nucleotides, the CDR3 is TGTGCCAGCAGCTTAGGGGGACAGGGGTTCTATGGCTACACCTTC.

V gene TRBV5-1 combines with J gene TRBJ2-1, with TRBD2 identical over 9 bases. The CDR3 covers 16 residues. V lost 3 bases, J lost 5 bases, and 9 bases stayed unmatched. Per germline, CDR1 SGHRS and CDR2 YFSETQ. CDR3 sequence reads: CASSSVSGRRNNEQFF. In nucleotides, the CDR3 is TGCGCCAGCAGCTCGGTCAGCGGGAGGAGGAACAATGAGCAGTTCTTC.

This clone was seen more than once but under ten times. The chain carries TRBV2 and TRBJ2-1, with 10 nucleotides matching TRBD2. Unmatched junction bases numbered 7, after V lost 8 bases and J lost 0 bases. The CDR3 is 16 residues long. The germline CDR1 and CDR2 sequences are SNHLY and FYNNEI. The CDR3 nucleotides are TGTGCCAGCGGTGGTAGCGGGAGGTTCTCCTACAATGAGCAGTTCTTC. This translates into CASGGSGRFSYNEQFF. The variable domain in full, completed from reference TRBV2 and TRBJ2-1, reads EPEVTQTPSHQVTQMGQEVILRCVPISNHLYFYWYRQILGQKVEFLVSFYNNEISEKSEIFDDQFSVERPDGSNFTLKIRSTKLEDSAMYFCASGGSGRFSYNEQFFGPGTRLTVL.

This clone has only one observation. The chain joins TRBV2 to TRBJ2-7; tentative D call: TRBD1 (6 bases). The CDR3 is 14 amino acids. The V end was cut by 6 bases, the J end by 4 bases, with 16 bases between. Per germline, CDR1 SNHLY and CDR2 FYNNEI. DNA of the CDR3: TGTGCCAGCAGCCCACAGGGATATGGGTACGAGCAGTACTTC. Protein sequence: CASSPQGYGYEQYF.

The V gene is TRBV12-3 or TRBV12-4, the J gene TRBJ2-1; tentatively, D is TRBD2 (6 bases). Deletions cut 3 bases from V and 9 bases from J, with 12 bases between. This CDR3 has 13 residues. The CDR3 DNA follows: TGTGCCAGCAGTTTCGGGGGACGGGGTGAGCAGTTCTTC. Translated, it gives CASSFGGRGEQFF.

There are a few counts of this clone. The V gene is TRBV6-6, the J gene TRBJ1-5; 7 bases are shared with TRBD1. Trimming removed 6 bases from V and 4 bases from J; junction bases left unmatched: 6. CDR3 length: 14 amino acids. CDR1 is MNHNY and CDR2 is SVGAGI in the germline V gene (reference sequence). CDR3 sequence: CASRPGGGNQPQHF. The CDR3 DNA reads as TGTGCCAGCAGACCAGGGGGAGGTAATCAGCCCCAGCATTTT.

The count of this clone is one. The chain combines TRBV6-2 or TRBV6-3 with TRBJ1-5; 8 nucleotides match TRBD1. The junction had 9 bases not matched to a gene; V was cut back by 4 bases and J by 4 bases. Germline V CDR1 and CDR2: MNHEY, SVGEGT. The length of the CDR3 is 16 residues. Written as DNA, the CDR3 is TGTGCCAGCAGTTCCGTTGACAGGGGCGGTAATCAGCCCCAGCATTTT. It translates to CASSSVDRGGNQPQHF.

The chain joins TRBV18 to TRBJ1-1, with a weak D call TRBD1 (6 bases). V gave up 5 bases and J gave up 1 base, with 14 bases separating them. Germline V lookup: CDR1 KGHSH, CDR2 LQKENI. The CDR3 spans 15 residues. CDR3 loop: CASSEGGQPNTEAFF. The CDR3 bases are TGTGCCAGCTCAGAAGGCGGACAGCCGAACACTGAAGCTTTCTTT.

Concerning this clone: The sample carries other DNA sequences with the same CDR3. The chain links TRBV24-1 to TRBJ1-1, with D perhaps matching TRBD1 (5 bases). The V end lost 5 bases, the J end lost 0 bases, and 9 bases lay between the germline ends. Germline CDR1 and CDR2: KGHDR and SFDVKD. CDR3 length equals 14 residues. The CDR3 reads CATSAGGMNTEAFF. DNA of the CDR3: TGTGCCACCAGTGCGGGGGGGATGAACACTGAAGCTTTCTTT.

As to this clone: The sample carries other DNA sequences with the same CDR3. CDR3 in DNA: TGTGCCAGCAGCTTAGCTGGAAGGGGGGAGACCCAGTACTTC. This codes for CASSLAGRGETQYF. V and J are TRBV7-2 and TRBJ2-5, with D possibly matching TRBD1 (6 bases). The V end was cut by 0 bases, the J end by 5 bases, with 10 bases between. Germline loops: CDR1 SGHTA, CDR2 FQGNSA. The CDR3 runs 14 residues.

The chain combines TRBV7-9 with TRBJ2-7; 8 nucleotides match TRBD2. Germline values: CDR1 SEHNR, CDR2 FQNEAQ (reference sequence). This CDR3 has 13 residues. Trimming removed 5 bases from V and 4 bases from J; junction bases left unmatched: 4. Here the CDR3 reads CASSPPGGYEQYV. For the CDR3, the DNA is TGTGCCAGCAGCCCCCCGGGGGGGTACGAGCAGTACGTC.

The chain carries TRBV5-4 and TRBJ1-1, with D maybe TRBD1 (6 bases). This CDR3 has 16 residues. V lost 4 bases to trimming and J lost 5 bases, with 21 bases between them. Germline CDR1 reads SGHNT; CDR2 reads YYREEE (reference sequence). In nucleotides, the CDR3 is TGTGCCAGCAGCCCGGACAGCCCAAGGGGTCGGACTGAAGCTTTCTTT. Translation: CASSPDSPRGRTEAFF.

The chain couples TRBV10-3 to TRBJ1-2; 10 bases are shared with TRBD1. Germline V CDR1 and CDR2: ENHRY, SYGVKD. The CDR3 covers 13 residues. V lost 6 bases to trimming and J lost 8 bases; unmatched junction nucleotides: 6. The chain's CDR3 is CAIRTGGTGGYTF. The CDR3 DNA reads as TGTGCCATCAGGACAGGGGGCACGGGAGGCTACACCTTC.

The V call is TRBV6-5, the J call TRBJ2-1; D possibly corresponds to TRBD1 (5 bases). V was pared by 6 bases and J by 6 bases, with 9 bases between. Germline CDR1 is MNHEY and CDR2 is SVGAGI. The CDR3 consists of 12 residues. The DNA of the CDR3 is TGTGCCAGCAGCCGCAGGGTCAATGAGCAGTTCTTC. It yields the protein CASSRRVNEQFF.

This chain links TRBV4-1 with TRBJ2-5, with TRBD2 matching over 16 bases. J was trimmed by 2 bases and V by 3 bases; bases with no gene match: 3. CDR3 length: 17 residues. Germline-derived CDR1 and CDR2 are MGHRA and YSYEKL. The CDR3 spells CASSQGLAGGGQETQYF. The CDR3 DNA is TGCGCCAGCAGCCAGGGACTAGCGGGAGGGGGTCAAGAGACCCAGTACTTC.

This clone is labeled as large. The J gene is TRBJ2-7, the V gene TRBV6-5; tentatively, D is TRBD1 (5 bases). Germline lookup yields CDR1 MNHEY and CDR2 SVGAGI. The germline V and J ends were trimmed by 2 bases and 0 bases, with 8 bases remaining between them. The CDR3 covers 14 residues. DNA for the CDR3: TGTGCCAGCAGTTACGGGGCCTACTCCTACGAGCAGTACTTC. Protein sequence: CASSYGAYSYEQYF.

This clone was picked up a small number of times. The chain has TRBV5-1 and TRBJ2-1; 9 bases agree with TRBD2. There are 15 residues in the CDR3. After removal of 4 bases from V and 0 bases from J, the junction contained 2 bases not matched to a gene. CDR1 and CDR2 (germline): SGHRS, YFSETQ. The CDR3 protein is CASSLSGGSYNEQFF. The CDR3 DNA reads TGCGCCAGCAGCCTTAGCGGGGGCTCCTACAATGAGCAGTTCTTC.

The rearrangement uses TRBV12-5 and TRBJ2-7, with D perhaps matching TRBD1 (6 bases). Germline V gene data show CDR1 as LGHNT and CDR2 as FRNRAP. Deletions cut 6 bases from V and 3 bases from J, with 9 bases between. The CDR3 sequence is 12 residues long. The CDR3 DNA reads TGTGCTAGTGGCAACAGGGACTACGAGCAGTACTTC. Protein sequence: CASGNRDYEQYF.

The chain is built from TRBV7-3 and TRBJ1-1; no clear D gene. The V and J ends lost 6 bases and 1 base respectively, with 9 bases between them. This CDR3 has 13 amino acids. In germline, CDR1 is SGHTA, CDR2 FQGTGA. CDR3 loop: CASSRSPNTEAFF. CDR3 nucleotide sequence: TGTGCCAGCAGTCGAAGCCCGAACACTGAAGCTTTCTTT.